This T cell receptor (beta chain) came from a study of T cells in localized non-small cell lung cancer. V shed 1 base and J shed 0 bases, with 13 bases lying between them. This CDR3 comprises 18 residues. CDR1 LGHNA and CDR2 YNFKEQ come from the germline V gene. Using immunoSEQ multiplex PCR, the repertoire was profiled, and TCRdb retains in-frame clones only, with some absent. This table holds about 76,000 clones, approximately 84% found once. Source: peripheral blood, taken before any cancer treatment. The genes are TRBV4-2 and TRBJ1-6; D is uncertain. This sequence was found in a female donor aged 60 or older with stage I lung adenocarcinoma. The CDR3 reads CASSQGGPKSSYNSPLHF. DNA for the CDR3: TGTGCCAGCAGCCAAGGAGGGCCGAAGAGCTCCTATAATTCACCCCTCCACTTT.